These T cell receptor beta chains were read from a single sample in a study of blood T cell repertoires in COVID-19. Sequencing used immunoSEQ multiplex PCR; TCRdb keeps in-frame clones, though not all of them. The repertoire consists of roughly 230,000 clones, with 80% to 90% occurring once and the leading ten covering about 4%. Sample: peripheral blood. These receptors all come from a man between 50 and 59 years old with acute or convalescent COVID-19. Each CDR3 is given with its conserved first and last residue. Fields, in order: CDR3 length, J gene, D gene, V gene, clone size, CDR3 DNA, CDR3 protein. A D gene is named only where the DNA matches it firmly. Clone size is shown for a subset of rows, as once, few, many or a class of expanded clone.

>13|TRBJ2-5|TRBD1|TRBV24-1|-
TGTGCCACCTCGACAGGGTCCCAAGAGACCCAGTACTTC
CATSTGSQETQYF
>16|TRBJ2-7|TRBD1|TRBV7-9|-
TGTGCCAGCAGCGCGCGAGACAGGGATAGGAATTACGAGCAGTACTTC
CASSARDRDRNYEQYF
>19|TRBJ1-5|TRBD1|TRBV23-1|-
TGCGCCAGCAGTCAACATAGCCCCAGGGACAGGATGGATAATCAGCCCCAGCATTTT
CASSQHSPRDRMDNQPQHF
>15|TRBJ2-1|TRBD2|TRBV19|-
TGTGCCAGTAGTAGAAAAGCGGGACCTTACAATGAGCAGTTCTTC
CASSRKAGPYNEQFF
>15|TRBJ1-4|TRBD1|TRBV19|-
TGTGCCAGTACCTCCTGGACAGGGACTAATGAAAAACTGTTTTTT
CASTSWTGTNEKLFF
>13|TRBJ2-7|-|TRBV27|-
TGTGCCAGCAGTTTTGACAGAACCTACGAGCAGTACTTC
CASSFDRTYEQYF
>12|TRBJ2-5|-|TRBV5-6|-
TGTGCCAGCAGCTTTGCCCGAGGGACCCAGTACTTC
CASSFARGTQYF
>14|TRBJ1-3|-|TRBV6-5|once
TGTGCCAGCACCCACCTTAGCTCTGGAAACACCATATATTTT
CASTHLSSGNTIYF
>14|TRBJ2-7|TRBD1|TRBV9|-
TGTGCCAGCAGCTCGGGACAGGTCCCCTACGAGCAGTACTTC
CASSSGQVPYEQYF
>16|TRBJ1-6|-|TRBV30|-
TGTGCCTGGAGTCCCAGGGATTCGGCCTATAATTCACCCCTCCACTTT
CAWSPRDSAYNSPLHF
>16|TRBJ2-2|TRBD1|TRBV9|-
TGTGCCAGCAGCCCCCGGACAGGGACTAACACCGGGGAGCTGTTTTTT
CASSPRTGTNTGELFF
>16|TRBJ2-2|TRBD2|TRBV18|-
TGTGCCAGCTCTTACCGACTAGCCTCAGAGGGCGGGGAGCTGTTTTTT
CASSYRLASEGGELFF
>16|TRBJ2-7|TRBD2|TRBV27|-
TGTGCCAGCCGTCATGCCACTTATAGCGGGAGGTACGAGCAGTACTTC
CASRHATYSGRYEQYF
>16|TRBJ2-7|-|TRBV7-9|-
TGTGCCAGCAGCCCTAGCGACAGGGAGAAATTCCACGAGCAGTACTTC
CASSPSDREKFHEQYF
>14|TRBJ1-1|-|TRBV5-1|once
TGCGCCAGCAGCTTTCAGGGTGGGAACACTGAAGCTTTCTTT
CASSFQGGNTEAFF
>14|TRBJ2-3|-|TRBV14|-
TGTGCCAGCAGCCAAGCGGGGAGCACAGATACGCAGTATTTT
CASSQAGSTDTQYF
>12|TRBJ1-5|-|TRBV6-5|-
TGTGCCAGCTCCCCGGGTAGGCAGCCCCAGCATTTT
CASSPGRQPQHF
>14|TRBJ2-5|TRBD1|TRBV19|-
TGTGCCAGTAAGGGGGACAGCCGACAAGAGACCCAGTACTTC
CASKGDSRQETQYF
>12|TRBJ2-1|-|TRBV18|-
TGTGCCAGCTCACCACTCCCGAATGAGCAGTTCTTC
CASSPLPNEQFF
>15|TRBJ2-2|TRBD2|TRBV11-3|-
TGTGCCAGCAGCCCGGGACTAGCGGCCACCGGGGAGCTGTTTTTT
CASSPGLAATGELFF
>13|TRBJ2-7|TRBD1|TRBV6-5|-
TGTGCCAGCAGTTTGGGACAGGGCCACGAGCAGTACTTC
CASSLGQGHEQYF
>16|TRBJ2-1|-|TRBV11-3|-
TGTGCCAGCAGCCGATGGGGCAGCCCTATGTACAATGAGCAGTTCTTC
CASSRWGSPMYNEQFF
>16|TRBJ1-1|-|TRBV3-1/TRBV3-2|-
TGTGCCAGCAGCCCCCGTTGGGCGGGTCGAAACACTGAAGCTTTCTTT
CASSPRWAGRNTEAFF
>17|TRBJ1-5|-|TRBV28|-
TGTGCCAGCAGCCAAAAGACCCACAGGGTCGGCAATCAGCCCCAGCATTTT
CASSQKTHRVGNQPQHF
>15|TRBJ1-6|TRBD1|TRBV6-5|-
TGTGCCAGCAGTTACTCTGGACAGGGGAATTCACCCCTCCACTTT
CASSYSGQGNSPLHF
>21|TRBJ2-6|TRBD1|TRBV27|-
TGTGCCAGCAGTCGCGTACCCGGGACAGCCGAAGTACGCTCTGGGGCCAACGTCCTGACTTTC
CASSRVPGTAEVRSGANVLTF
>15|TRBJ1-5|-|TRBV4-1|-
TGCGCCAGCAGCCAAGATCGTCAGGGCATTCAGCCCCAGCATTTT
CASSQDRQGIQPQHF
>16|TRBJ1-5|TRBD1|TRBV3-1/TRBV3-2|-
TGTGCCAGCAGCCACAGGTCCAGGGGGCACAATCAGCCCCAGCATTTT
CASSHRSRGHNQPQHF
>15|TRBJ2-5|TRBD2|TRBV29-1|-
TGCAGCGTCGTCGGACTAGCGGGAGTCTGGGAGACCCAGTACTTC
CSVVGLAGVWETQYF
>16|TRBJ1-2|-|TRBV4-2|-
TGTGCCAGCAGCCAAGATCTCGACGGACTTGGGGATGGCTACACCTTC
CASSQDLDGLGDGYTF
>16|TRBJ2-3|TRBD1|TRBV9|-
TGTGCCAGCAGCGTGAGGACAGGGGGAATCACAGATACGCAGTATTTT
CASSVRTGGITDTQYF
>18|TRBJ1-1|-|TRBV7-9|-
TGTGCCAGCAGCTTATCCGCGGGGCCAGGGACCGCGAACACTGAAGCTTTCTTT
CASSLSAGPGTANTEAFF
>14|TRBJ2-5|TRBD1|TRBV19|once
TGTGCCAGTCGGGACAGGGATTTTACGAAGACCCAGTACTTC
CASRDRDFTKTQYF
>13|TRBJ2-1|-|TRBV29-1|-
TGCAGCGTTGTTTCCGGGCCCGGGGGTGAGCAGTTCTTC
CSVVSGPGGEQFF
>17|TRBJ1-5|TRBD1|TRBV27|-
TGTGCCAGCAGTTTCGGAGGGACAGGGGCAAGTAGTCAGCCCCAGCATTTT
CASSFGGTGASSQPQHF
>16|TRBJ2-1|-|TRBV28|once
TGTGCCAGCAGTTCCCGGGGCAGGGGGGATAACAATGAGCAGTTCTTC
CASSSRGRGDNNEQFF
>11|TRBJ2-7|-|TRBV20-1|-
TGCAGTGCCCTAGGGGGCTACGAGCAGTACTTC
CSALGGYEQYF
>16|TRBJ2-6|-|TRBV9|-
TGTGCCAGCAGCACAGGGACGGACTCTGGGGCCAACGTCCTGACTTTC
CASSTGTDSGANVLTF
>14|TRBJ2-7|TRBD1|TRBV19|-
TGTGCCAGTAGTGGGTCTACAGGGGGGACCGAGCAGTACTTC
CASSGSTGGTEQYF
>11|TRBJ2-1|-|TRBV30|-
TGTGCCTGGGAACAGTACAATGAGCAGTTCTTC
CAWEQYNEQFF
>12|TRBJ1-1|-|TRBV10-3|-
TGTGCCATCCGAGGACCTAGCGGTGAAGCTTTCTTT
CAIRGPSGEAFF
>14|TRBJ2-7|TRBD1|TRBV2|-
TGTGCCAGCAGTGGACGGACAGGGTTTAACGAGCAGTACTTC
CASSGRTGFNEQYF
>15|TRBJ1-6|TRBD1|TRBV10-3|-
TGTGCCATCAGTGAGCGGACAGGGCCTGAATCACCCCTCCACTTT
CAISERTGPESPLHF
>12|TRBJ1-1|-|TRBV10-2|-
TGCGCCAGCAGTGAGGTTAGCACTGAAGCTTTCTTT
CASSEVSTEAFF
>14|TRBJ1-5|-|TRBV27|-
TGTGCCAGCAGGGATACGGGGTTCAATCAGCCCCAGCATTTT
CASRDTGFNQPQHF
>13|TRBJ1-2|TRBD1|TRBV2|-
TGTGCCAGCAGGACAGGGTTGGACTATGGCTACACCTTC
CASRTGLDYGYTF
>13|TRBJ1-1|TRBD1|TRBV29-1|-
TGCAGCGTCGAACAGGGGCGGAACACTGAAGCTTTCTTT
CSVEQGRNTEAFF
>13|TRBJ2-1|-|TRBV19|-
TGTGCCAGCGCTCGGAGGTTAGATGGTGAGCAGTTCTTC
CASARRLDGEQFF
>17|TRBJ2-5|TRBD2|TRBV24-1|-
TGTGCCACCAGTGATCATCTAGCGGGAGACGCGAGAGAGACCCAGTACTTC
CATSDHLAGDARETQYF
>12|TRBJ1-1|-|TRBV25-1|-
TGTGCCAGCAGTGAATTTGGACAGAGGGCTTTCTTT
CASSEFGQRAFF
>18|TRBJ2-3|TRBD2|TRBV3-1/TRBV3-2|-
TGTGCCAGCAGCCAAGATACGGGAGCGGGGGGGCCGGGAGATACGCAGTATTTT
CASSQDTGAGGPGDTQYF
>15|TRBJ2-6|-|TRBV5-4|-
TGTGCCAGCAGCTTGTCAGGCTCTGGGGCCAACGTCCTGACTTTC
CASSLSGSGANVLTF